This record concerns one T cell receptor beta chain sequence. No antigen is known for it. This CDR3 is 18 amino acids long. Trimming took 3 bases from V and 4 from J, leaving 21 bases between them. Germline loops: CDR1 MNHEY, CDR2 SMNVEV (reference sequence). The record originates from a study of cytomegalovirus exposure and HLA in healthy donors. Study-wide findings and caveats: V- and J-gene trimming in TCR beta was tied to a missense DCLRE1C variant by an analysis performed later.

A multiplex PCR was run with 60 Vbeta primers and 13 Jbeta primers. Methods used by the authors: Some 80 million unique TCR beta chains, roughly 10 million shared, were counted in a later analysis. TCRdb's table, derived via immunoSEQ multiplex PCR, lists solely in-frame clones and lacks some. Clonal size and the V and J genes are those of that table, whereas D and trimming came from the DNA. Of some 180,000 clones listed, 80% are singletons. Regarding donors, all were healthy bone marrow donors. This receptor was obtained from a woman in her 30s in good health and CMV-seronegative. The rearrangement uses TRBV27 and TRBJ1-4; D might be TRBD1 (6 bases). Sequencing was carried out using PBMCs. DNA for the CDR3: TGTGCCAGCAGTTTTCTCCCCAATCCGGGACAACTTAATGAAAAACTGTTTTTT. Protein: CASSFLPNPGQLNEKLFF.